This TCR beta chain was retrieved from a study of blood T cell repertoires in COVID-19. Study in general: T cells, B-cell-depleted T cells, or PBMCs provided the cDNA or gDNA that served as material.

Method: immunoSEQ multiplex PCR; TCRdb's copy keeps in-frame clones and lacks some. The sample lists around 180,000 clones; around 74% were seen once. Trimming shortened V by 8 bases and J by 0 bases, and 11 bases separated the two germline ends. This CDR3 region has 14 residues. Germline values: CDR1 SNHLY, CDR2 FYNNEI. The chain carries TRBV2 and TRBJ1-3; tentatively, D is TRBD1 (6 bases). Input material: peripheral blood. The clonotype originates from a woman aged 80 or over with acute or convalescent COVID-19. CDR3 sequence reads: CASGGMSSGNTIYF. The DNA for the CDR3 is TGTGCCAGCGGGGGCATGTCCTCTGGAAACACCATATATTTT.